Given below is one T cell receptor (beta chain) in context. This sample was taken from a study of T cell changes during pregnancy in multiple sclerosis. Germline V gene data show CDR1 as SGHRS and CDR2 as YFSETQ. The CDR3 is 14 amino acids. With 3 bases clipped from V and 8 bases from J, the junction kept 6 bases outside the gene matches. The method was immunoSEQ multiplex PCR; TCRdb's version includes in-frame clones alone and lacks a portion of them. Of roughly 100,000 clones in the sample, about 89% were seen once. The receptor was isolated from a female donor with multiple sclerosis, enrolled in a pregnancy study. The sequenced sample was peripheral blood, obtained before pregnancy. The rearrangement links TRBV5-1 to TRBJ1-1; 11 bases map to TRBD1. The CDR3 spells CASSSGTGGSEAFF. The CDR3 DNA reads as TGCGCCAGCAGCTCGGGGACAGGGGGATCAGAAGCTTTCTTT.